Presented here are 32 T cell receptor beta chains from one specimen sequenced in a study of blood T cell repertoires in COVID-19. Here immunoSEQ multiplex PCR was the method, and the copy in TCRdb shows in-frame clones only, minus some. The sample carries approximately 230,000 clones, 80% to 90% recorded once. The specimen sequenced was peripheral blood. These TCRs come from a man older than 75 with acute or convalescent COVID-19.

This chain uses TRBV19 with TRBJ2-5; perhaps TRBD2 as D (5 bases). Germline CDR1 and CDR2: LNHDA and SQIVND (reference sequence). The CDR3 is made up of 13 amino acids. V lost 3 bases, J lost 3 bases, and 8 bases lay in between. The CDR3 DNA is TGTGCCAGTAGTATGAGGGAGAAAGAGACCCAGTACTTC. Amino acids: CASSMREKETQYF.

J is TRBJ2-3 and V is TRBV7-2; 7 bases are a match to TRBD2. The V and J ends lost 5 bases and 4 bases, in that order; junction bases with no gene match: 9. CDR3 length: 15 residues. Germline-derived CDR1 and CDR2 are SGHTA and FQGNSA. CDR3 in amino acids: CASSLGGRRSDTQYF. The CDR3 DNA is TGTGCCAGCAGCCTGGGGGGGAGGAGGTCAGATACGCAGTATTTT.

This chain connects TRBV13 to TRBJ1-2; unclear D gene. In germline, CDR1 is PRHDT, CDR2 FYEKMQ (reference sequence). V gave up 0 bases and J gave up 4 bases, with 3 bases separating them. The CDR3 totals 12 residues. The CDR3 loop reads CASSLGAYGYTF. CDR3 DNA sequence: TGTGCCAGCAGCTTAGGAGCCTATGGCTACACCTTC. Using reference TRBV13 and TRBJ1-2 for the parts outside the CDR3, the full variable domain is AAGVIQSPRHLIKEKRETATLKCYPIPRHDTVYWYQQGPGQDPQFLISFYEKMQSDKGSIPDRFSAQQFSDYHSELNMSSLELGDSALYFCASSLGAYGYTFGSGTRLTVV.

The gene calls are TRBV11-2 and TRBJ2-1; tentatively, D is TRBD2 (5 bases). V lost 5 bases and J 7 bases, leaving 9 bases between the germline ends. The V gene's germline CDR1 is SGHAT and CDR2 FQNNGV. CDR3 length equals 12 residues. Here the CDR3 DNA reads TGTGCCAGCAGCCCGGGGTGGAATGAGCAGTTCTTC. Translation gives CASSPGWNEQFF.

The J gene is TRBJ2-5, the V gene TRBV7-6; 7 nucleotides align to TRBD1. The junction had 7 bases not matched to a gene; V was cut back by 1 base and J by 5 bases. The CDR3 is made up of 15 amino acids. Germline CDR1 and CDR2: SGHVS and FNYEAQ. The CDR3 spells CASSLDRGSRETQYF. CDR3 sequence (DNA): TGTGCCAGCAGCTTAGACAGGGGATCGCGGGAGACCCAGTACTTC.

The rearrangement links TRBV6-6 to TRBJ1-5; D perhaps matches TRBD1 (6 bases). V was pared by 2 bases and J by 3 bases, with 11 bases between. Germline V gene sequence: CDR1 MNHNY, CDR2 SVGAGI (reference sequence). The CDR3 totals 15 residues. The CDR3 DNA sequence: TGTGCCAGCAGTTACGGACAGTCCCCCAATCAGCCCCAGCATTTT. Translating gives CASSYGQSPNQPQHF.

This sequence joins TRBV4-1 and TRBJ2-5, with 16 nucleotides matching TRBD2. The CDR3 has 19 residues. Germline V lookup: CDR1 MGHRA, CDR2 YSYEKL. The J segment lost 0 bases and the V segment lost 4 bases, leaving 8 bases of the junction unmatched. CDR3 region: CASSRPPGTSGGDQETQYF. Written as DNA, the CDR3 is TGCGCCAGCAGCCGACCTCCCGGGACTAGCGGGGGGGACCAAGAGACCCAGTACTTC.

This clone appeared once. This chain connects TRBV7-2 to TRBJ2-2, with TRBD2 matching over 7 bases. V gave up 5 bases and J gave up 1 base; unmatched junction bases: 7. CDR3 length: 16 amino acids. In germline, CDR1 is SGHTA, CDR2 FQGNSA. In DNA form, the CDR3 reads TGTGCCAGCAGCCCTAGGTCTAGCGGGAACACCGGGGAGCTGTTTTTT. Its protein product is CASSPRSSGNTGELFF.

The rearrangement joins TRBV11-3 to TRBJ2-1, with 8 bases aligning to TRBD2. CDR1 is SGHNT, CDR2 YENEEA, per germline. V dropped 1 base and J dropped 6; count of bases not matched to a gene: 2. The CDR3 has 14 residues. The CDR3 loop reads CASSLGGTSNEQFF. The CDR3 coding sequence is TGTGCCAGCAGCTTAGGGGGGACTAGCAATGAGCAGTTCTTC.

The V call is TRBV29-1, the J call TRBJ1-1; D may be TRBD1 (6 bases). V lost 0 bases and J lost 3, with 14 bases in between. Germline V gene sequence: CDR1 SQVTM, CDR2 ANQGSEA. The CDR3 loop spans 15 amino acids. CDR3 region: CSVEDWGGGYTEAFF. DNA of the CDR3: TGCAGCGTTGAAGATTGGGGGGGCGGCTACACTGAAGCTTTCTTT.

CDR3 region: CASSQVLAGWAGNTGELFF. DNA for the CDR3: TGCGCCAGCAGCCAAGTTTTGGCAGGATGGGCTGGTAACACCGGGGAGCTGTTTTTT. This chain uses TRBV4-1 with TRBJ2-2; D unclear. The germline V gene has CDR1 MGHRA and CDR2 YSYEKL. The CDR3 is made up of 19 amino acids. Trimming shortened V by 1 base and J by 2 bases, and 20 bases separated the two germline ends.

The chain recombines TRBV19 with TRBJ1-2, with a weak D call TRBD1 (6 bases). Germline assignment: CDR1 LNHDA and CDR2 SQIVND (reference sequence). V lost 4 bases, J lost 4 bases, and 16 bases lay in between. CDR3 size: 15 residues. The chain's CDR3 is CASSTVSGVGYGYTF. The DNA for the CDR3 is TGTGCCAGTAGTACCGTGTCAGGGGTTGGCTATGGCTACACCTTC.

The V and J genes are TRBV24-1 and TRBJ2-7, with 14 bases fitting TRBD2. V shed 3 bases, J shed 5 bases, and the junction held 5 bases outside the gene matches. Germline CDR1 KGHDR, CDR2 SFDVKD. This CDR3 has 16 amino acids. CDR3: CATSDRTSGRINEQYF. CDR3 DNA: TGTGCCACCAGTGATCGGACTAGCGGGAGGATCAACGAGCAGTACTTC.

The V call is TRBV19, the J call TRBJ1-2; possibly TRBD1 for D (5 bases). CDR1 LNHDA and CDR2 SQIVND come from the germline V gene (reference sequence). This CDR3 contains 13 residues. With 1 base removed from V and 7 bases from J, the gap between germline ends came to 10 bases. The CDR3 nucleotides read TGTGCCAGTAGTATAGCGGTGACAGTTGGCTACACCTTC. Encoded protein: CASSIAVTVGYTF.

In regard to this clone: This same CDR3 is encoded by further DNA sequences in the sample. This rearrangement joins TRBV19 to TRBJ2-7; possibly TRBD1 for D (5 bases). Trimming removed 1 base at V and 4 bases at J, with 11 bases between. There are 14 residues in the CDR3. Germline CDR1 LNHDA, CDR2 SQIVND (reference sequence). For the CDR3, the DNA is TGTGCCAGTAGTATAGGCAGGGCATCGTACGAGCAGTACTTC. Its protein product is CASSIGRASYEQYF.

CDR3 DNA sequence: TGCGCCAGCAGCTTGGCTCCAGGGGCCGTTCAGGAGCAGTACTTC. As protein: CASSLAPGAVQEQYF. J is TRBJ2-7 and V is TRBV5-1; tentatively, D is TRBD1 (6 bases). CDR3 length: 15 amino acids. Germline V CDR1 and CDR2: SGHRS, YFSETQ. Between the trimmed V and J ends, which lost 0 bases and 7 bases, there was a span of 17 bases.

This clone showed up just once. The rearrangement uses TRBV7-2 and TRBJ2-5; tentatively, D is TRBD1 (6 bases). The germline gives CDR1 SGHTA, CDR2 FQGNSA. Trimming left V 2 bases short and J 7 bases short, with 14 bases between. The CDR3 is made up of 14 amino acids. The CDR3 DNA reads as TGTGCCAGCAGCTTATCTAGGGACATAGTGACCCAGTACTTC. It yields the protein CASSLSRDIVTQYF. Filled out from reference TRBV7-2 and TRBJ2-5, the complete variable domain reads GAGVSQSPSNKVTEKGKDVELRCDPISGHTALYWYRQSLGQGLEFLIYFQGNSAPDKSGLPSDRFSAERTGGSVSTLTIQRTQQEDSAVYLCASSLSRDIVTQYFGPGTRLLVL.

The genes are TRBV6-5 and TRBJ1-2; the D is unclear. The CDR3 runs 14 residues. V was cut by 0 bases and J by 3 bases, with 8 bases left in between. Germline CDR1 and CDR2: MNHEY and SVGAGI. In nucleotides, the CDR3 is TGTGCCAGCAGTTACTCGGTAATAGACTATGGCTACACCTTC. It yields the protein CASSYSVIDYGYTF.

V gene TRBV27 combines with J gene TRBJ1-3; TRBD1 agrees at 8 bases. J was trimmed by 4 bases and V by 5 bases; bases with no gene match: 10. The CDR3 loop spans 16 amino acids. CDR1 is MNHEY and CDR2 is SMNVEV in the germline V gene (reference sequence). In nucleotides, the CDR3 is TGTGCCAGCAGTCCGACCGGCAGGGGGCTAGGAAACACCATATATTTT. This translates into CASSPTGRGLGNTIYF.

The J gene is TRBJ1-6, the V gene TRBV7-2; D remains ambiguous. V gave up 1 base and J gave up 12 bases, with 19 bases separating them. Germline loops: CDR1 SGHTA, CDR2 FQGNSA. The CDR3 consists of 16 residues. The CDR3 spells CASSLEGGQISLPLHF. The CDR3 DNA reads TGTGCCAGCAGCTTAGAAGGAGGTCAGATATCCTTACCCCTCCACTTT. Supplemented by reference TRBV7-2 and TRBJ1-6, the full variable domain reads GAGVSQSPSNKVTEKGKDVELRCDPISGHTALYWYRQSLGQGLEFLIYFQGNSAPDKSGLPSDRFSAERTGGSVSTLTIQRTQQEDSAVYLCASSLEGGQISLPLHFGNGTRLTVT.

The chain joins TRBV10-3 to TRBJ1-4; possibly TRBD1 for D (6 bases). Germline assignment: CDR1 ENHRY and CDR2 SYGVKD. CDR3 length equals 13 residues. V was shortened by 4 bases and J by 3 bases, with 6 bases between the two germline ends. CDR3 DNA: TGTGCCATCAGTGGGGGGCCTAATGAAAAACTGTTTTTT. This gives the protein CAISGGPNEKLFF.

V and J are TRBV7-2 and TRBJ2-1, with 10 bases lining up with TRBD2. J gave up 2 bases and V 1 base, and 2 bases lay outside the gene matches. CDR1 is SGHTA, CDR2 FQGNSA, per germline. This CDR3 comprises 16 residues. In nucleotides, the CDR3 is TGTGCCAGCAGCTTAGACCTAGCGGGGGCCTACAATGAGCAGTTCTTC. Translating it yields CASSLDLAGAYNEQFF.

The chain links TRBV6-2 or TRBV6-3 to TRBJ2-1, with 14 nucleotides matching TRBD2. The germline gives CDR1 MNHEY, CDR2 SVGEGT. The trim removed 5 bases at V and 4 bases at J, leaving 10 bases unmatched. The CDR3 has 18 amino acids. The CDR3 loop reads CASSQGTGTSGRYNEQFF. DNA for the CDR3: TGTGCCAGCAGTCAGGGCACCGGGACTAGCGGGAGATACAATGAGCAGTTCTTC.

The CDR3 here is CASSQVSGIFYNEQFF. The DNA of the CDR3 is TGCGCCAGCAGCCAGGTCAGCGGGATTTTTTACAATGAGCAGTTCTTC. The V and J genes are TRBV4-3 and TRBJ2-1; 7 nucleotides agree with TRBD2. Germline-derived CDR1 and CDR2 are LGHNA and YSLEER. The V gene end was trimmed by 3 bases and the J gene end by 4 bases; junction bases not matched to a gene: 9. This CDR3 is 16 amino acids long.

The chain combines TRBV11-2 with TRBJ1-1; D is uncertain. V dropped 1 base and J dropped 0 bases, with 6 bases sitting between them. Germline V gene sequence: CDR1 SGHAT, CDR2 FQNNGV. There are 14 residues in the CDR3. The CDR3, as DNA: TGTGCCAGCAGCTTAGCGCACATGAACACTGAAGCTTTCTTT. Its protein is CASSLAHMNTEAFF. The whole variable domain, filled in from reference TRBV11-2 and TRBJ1-1, reads EAGVAQSPRYKIIEKRQSVAFWCNPISGHATLYWYQQILGQGPKLLIQFQNNGVVDDSQLPKDRFSAERLKGVDSTLKIQPAKLEDSAVYLCASSLAHMNTEAFFGQGTRLTVV.

This chain links TRBV6-5 with TRBJ2-5; 9 bases line up with TRBD2. The CDR3 length is 16 residues. The germline V gene encodes CDR1 MNHEY and CDR2 SVGAGI. V shed 0 bases and J 4 bases; nucleotides not matched to a gene: 6. This CDR3 reads CASSYSIGLALETQYF. CDR3 in DNA: TGTGCCAGCAGTTACTCGATTGGACTAGCGTTAGAGACCCAGTACTTC.

The chain carries TRBV2 and TRBJ2-7; TRBD2 aligns across 14 bases. Germline V lookup: CDR1 SNHLY, CDR2 FYNNEI. The CDR3 runs 16 residues. The ends lost 2 bases at V and 3 bases at J; junction bases unmatched: 3. This CDR3 is CASSERGLAGVYEQYF. The CDR3, as DNA: TGTGCCAGCAGTGAACGGGGACTAGCGGGAGTCTACGAGCAGTACTTC. Full variable domain (outside the CDR3, taken from reference TRBV2 and TRBJ2-7): EPEVTQTPSHQVTQMGQEVILRCVPISNHLYFYWYRQILGQKVEFLVSFYNNEISEKSEIFDDQFSVERPDGSNFTLKIRSTKLEDSAMYFCASSERGLAGVYEQYFGPGTRLTVT.

V is TRBV7-2 and J is TRBJ1-2, with 9 bases lining up with TRBD1. The germline V gene encodes CDR1 SGHTA and CDR2 FQGNSA. The CDR3 runs 15 residues. V lost 4 bases to trimming and J lost 4 bases; unmatched junction nucleotides: 7. The CDR3 loop is CASSSTGGGSYGYTF. In DNA form, the CDR3 reads TGTGCCAGCAGCTCCACAGGGGGCGGCTCCTATGGCTACACCTTC.

This chain links TRBV3-1 (or the pseudogene TRBV3-2) with TRBJ2-2, with TRBD2 matching 12 bases. The CDR3 has 17 residues. Germline CDR1 reads LGHDT; CDR2 reads YNNKEL (reference sequence). V shed 6 bases and J 2 bases; nucleotides not matched to a gene: 7. DNA of the CDR3: TGTGCCAGCAGTTGGACTAGCGGGGACATCAACACCGGGGAGCTGTTTTTT. Translated: CASSWTSGDINTGELFF.

For the CDR3, the DNA is TGTGCCAGCAGCGCTCTAGCGGGGGACACAGATACGCAGTATTTT. It translates to CASSALAGDTDTQYF. The chain recombines TRBV9 with TRBJ2-3, with 10 bases that match TRBD2. Germline CDR1 is SGDLS and CDR2 is YYNGEE. CDR3 length equals 15 residues. The J segment lost 2 bases and the V segment lost 3 bases, leaving 3 bases of the junction unmatched.

The V call is TRBV5-1, the J call TRBJ1-1, with TRBD1 matching over 8 bases. From germline, CDR1 is SGHRS and CDR2 YFSETQ. The CDR3 consists of 14 residues. V lost 6 bases, J lost 4 bases, and 8 bases stayed unmatched. CDR3 in DNA: TGCGCCAGCACCCTCGGACAGGGAGGCACTGAAGCTTTCTTT. It translates to CASTLGQGGTEAFF.

This chain uses TRBV5-6 with TRBJ2-1; 8 positions match TRBD1. The CDR3 length is 16 residues. Trimming cost V 4 bases and J 4 bases; bases outside gene matches: 10. Germline assignment: CDR1 SGHDT and CDR2 YYEEEE. CDR3 sequence reads: CASSIQGAPLYNEQFF. CDR3 nucleotides: TGTGCCAGCAGCATCCAGGGGGCTCCACTTTACAATGAGCAGTTCTTC.